This T cell receptor (beta chain) was captured by sequencing in a study of cytomegalovirus exposure and HLA in healthy donors. This clone has a handful of counts. Trimming cost V 7 bases and J 7 bases; bases outside gene matches: 9. Germline V gene sequence: CDR1 MNHNS, CDR2 SASEGT. The CDR3 loop spans 15 amino acids. With 60 Vbeta and 13 Jbeta primers, the PCR was carried out. Using immunoSEQ multiplex PCR, the repertoire was profiled, and TCRdb retains in-frame clones only, with some absent. The data hold just over 95,000 clones, with around 79% observed a single time. The material sequenced was PBMCs. V usage is TRBV6-1 and J usage is TRBJ2-1, with TRBD1 matching over 11 bases. The receptor was derived from a woman aged 35 to 49 in good health and CMV-seronegative. CDR3 sequence (DNA): TGTGCCAGCACGGTCGGACAGGGGGCGGCGAATGAGCAGTTCTTC. This encodes CASTVGQGAANEQFF.